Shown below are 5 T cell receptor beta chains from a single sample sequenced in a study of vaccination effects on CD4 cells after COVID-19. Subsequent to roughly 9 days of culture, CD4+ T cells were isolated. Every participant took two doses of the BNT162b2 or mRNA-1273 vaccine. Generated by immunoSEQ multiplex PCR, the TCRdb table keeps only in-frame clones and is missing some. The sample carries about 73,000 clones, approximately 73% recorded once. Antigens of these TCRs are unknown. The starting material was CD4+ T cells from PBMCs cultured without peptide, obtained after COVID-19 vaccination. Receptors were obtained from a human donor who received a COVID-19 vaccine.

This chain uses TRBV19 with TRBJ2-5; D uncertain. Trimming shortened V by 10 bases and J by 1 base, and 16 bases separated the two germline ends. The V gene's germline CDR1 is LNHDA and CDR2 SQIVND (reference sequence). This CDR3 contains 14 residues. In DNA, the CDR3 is TGTGCCACCAGTATCCCCCCGGCCCAAGAGACCCAGTACTTC. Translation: CATSIPPAQETQYF.

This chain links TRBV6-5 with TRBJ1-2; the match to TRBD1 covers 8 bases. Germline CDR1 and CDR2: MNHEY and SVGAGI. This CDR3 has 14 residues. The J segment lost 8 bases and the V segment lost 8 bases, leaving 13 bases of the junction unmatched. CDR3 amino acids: CASHQGQVLWGYTF. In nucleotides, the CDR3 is TGTGCCAGCCATCAGGGACAGGTACTATGGGGCTACACCTTC.

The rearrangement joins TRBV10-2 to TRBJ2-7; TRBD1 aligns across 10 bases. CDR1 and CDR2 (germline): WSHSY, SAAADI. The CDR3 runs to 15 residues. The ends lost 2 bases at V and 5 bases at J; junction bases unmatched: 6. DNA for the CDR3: TGCGCCAGCAGTGAGCAAAGGGACAGGGGTCACGAGCAGTACGTC. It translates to CASSEQRDRGHEQYV.

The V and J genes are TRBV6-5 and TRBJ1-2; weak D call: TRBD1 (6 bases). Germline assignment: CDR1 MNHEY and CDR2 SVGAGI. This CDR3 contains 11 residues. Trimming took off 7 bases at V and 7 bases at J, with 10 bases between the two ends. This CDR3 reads CASKQGPGYTF. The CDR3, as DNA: TGTGCCAGCAAACAGGGACCTGGCTACACCTTC.

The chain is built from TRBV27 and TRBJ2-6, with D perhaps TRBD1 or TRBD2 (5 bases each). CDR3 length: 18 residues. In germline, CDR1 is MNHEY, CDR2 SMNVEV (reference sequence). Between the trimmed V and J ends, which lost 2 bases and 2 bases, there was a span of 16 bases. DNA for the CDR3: TGTGCCAGCAGTTTAAGTGCGGCAGGGAGTACTGGGGCCAACGTCCTGACTTTC. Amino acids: CASSLSAAGSTGANVLTF.